This T cell receptor (beta chain) was identified in a study of control samples from healthy donors and cancer patients. Clones were read by immunoSEQ multiplex PCR, and TCRdb kept only the in-frame ones, dropping some. This sample has approximately 30,000 clones, with approximately 93% found just once. CDR3 length: 13 residues. V was clipped by 6 bases and J by 4 bases, with 9 bases between them. The chain uses TRBV12-3 or TRBV12-4 and TRBJ1-4; D unclear. The TCR originated in a man in his fifties or sixties in good health. The sample consisted of blood. CDR3 nucleotide sequence: TGTGCCAGCAGACAGAGCCTTAATGAAAAACTGTTTTTT. This sequence encodes CASRQSLNEKLFF.